These 25 T cell receptor beta chains originate from one sample sequenced in a study of sequential checkpoint blockade in melanoma. The method was immunoSEQ multiplex PCR; TCRdb's version includes in-frame clones alone and lacks a portion of them. The sample shows about 10,000 clones, roughly 72% of them seen only once. This sample's treatment: randomized to nivolumab then ipilimumab (arm A) or the reverse (arm B). Sequenced material: CD8+ T cells sorted from blood (inferred from file names), taken from a patient given nivolumab and ipilimumab in sequence. The receptors shown here come from a human donor with melanoma.

The CDR3 bases are TGTGCCAGCAGCGTAGGTGGGACAGGGCTCACCTACGAGCAGTACTTC. Translated, it gives CASSVGGTGLTYEQYF. This chain joins TRBV9 and TRBJ2-7; TRBD1 agrees at 9 bases. J gave up 2 bases and V 0 bases, and 6 bases lay outside the gene matches. The CDR3 has 16 amino acids. Germline-derived CDR1 and CDR2 are SGDLS and YYNGEE.

The V gene is TRBV7-9, the J gene TRBJ2-1; 8 positions match TRBD2. The trim removed 6 bases at V and 5 bases at J, leaving 9 bases unmatched. Germline values: CDR1 SEHNR, CDR2 FQNEAQ (reference sequence). This CDR3 spans 15 amino acids. For the CDR3, the DNA is TGTGCCAGCAGACGTAGCGGGGCGGGCAACAATGAGCAGTTCTTC. Amino acid sequence: CASRRSGAGNNEQFF. The full variable domain, in which reference TRBV7-9 and TRBJ2-1 provide the parts outside the CDR3, is DTGVSQNPRHKITKRGQNVTFRCDPISEHNRLYWYRQTLGQGPEFLTYFQNEAQLEKSRLLSDRFSAERPKGSFSTLEIQRTEQGDSAMYLCASRRSGAGNNEQFFGPGTRLTVL.

For the CDR3, the DNA is TGTGCCAGCAGCTCAAGGGACAGCGCTTACGAGCAGTACTTC. It is translated as CASSSRDSAYEQYF. V gene TRBV7-9 combines with J gene TRBJ2-7; 7 bases are shared with TRBD1. The CDR3 runs to 14 residues. The V gene's germline CDR1 is SEHNR and CDR2 FQNEAQ (reference sequence). With 4 bases clipped from V and 4 bases from J, the junction kept 7 bases outside the gene matches.

This clone is a singleton in its sample. V and J are TRBV30 and TRBJ2-7; D may be TRBD2 (5 bases). V was shortened by 1 base and J by 5 bases, with 15 bases between the two germline ends. Germline V gives CDR1 GTSNPN, CDR2 SVGIG (reference sequence). The CDR3 is 14 residues long. CDR3 in DNA: TGTGCCTGGAGTGAGGGTGTGGGGAGCCACGAGCAGTACTTC. As protein: CAWSEGVGSHEQYF. The full variable domain, completed using reference TRBV30 and TRBJ2-7, is SQTIHQWPATLVQPVGSPLSLECTVEGTSNPNLYWYRQAAGRGLQLLFYSVGIGQISSEVPQNLSASRPQDRQFILSSKKLLLSDSGFYLCAWSEGVGSHEQYFGPGTRLTVT.

The rearrangement joins TRBV4-1 to TRBJ2-7; 8 bases agree with TRBD2. Germline loops: CDR1 MGHRA, CDR2 YSYEKL. V lost 5 bases to trimming and J lost 2 bases; unmatched junction nucleotides: 5. The CDR3 spans 14 residues. The CDR3 protein is CASSSGGDPYEQYF. The CDR3 DNA follows: TGCGCCAGCAGCTCGGGGGGGGACCCCTACGAGCAGTACTTC.

The J gene is TRBJ1-1, the V gene TRBV27; D ambiguous. Germline V lookup: CDR1 MNHEY, CDR2 SMNVEV (reference sequence). Trimming cost V 5 bases and J 5 bases, with 15 bases left between them. The CDR3 runs 14 residues. CDR3 in DNA: TGTGCCAGCAGTCCCAATGGGCGGAGGACTGAAGCTTTCTTT. Translation: CASSPNGRRTEAFF.

The genes are TRBV7-2 and TRBJ2-1; TRBD2 aligns across 10 bases. CDR1 is SGHTA, CDR2 FQGNSA, per germline. V shed 3 bases, J shed 9 bases, and the junction held 5 bases outside the gene matches. The CDR3 runs to 14 residues. The CDR3 sequence: CASSFGLAGAEQFF. The CDR3 DNA reads as TGTGCCAGCAGCTTTGGGCTAGCGGGGGCTGAGCAGTTCTTC.

This clone was counted a few times. The chain employs TRBV27 and TRBJ2-7, with D unclear. The V gene's germline CDR1 is MNHEY and CDR2 SMNVEV (reference sequence). The CDR3 covers 13 residues. V lost 10 bases and J lost 4, with 17 bases in between. The CDR3 loop reads CATGSFPLYEQYF. CDR3 DNA: TGTGCCACCGGTTCCTTCCCCCTATACGAGCAGTACTTC.

On this clone: A read error may produce the germline difference seen at one junction end. V is TRBV7-7 and J is TRBJ2-5, with D possibly matching TRBD2 (6 bases). The CDR3 runs 15 residues. The germline V gene has CDR1 SSHAT and CDR2 FNYEAQ (reference sequence). This CDR3 is CASSLGDGSLETQYF. In nucleotides, the CDR3 is TGTGCTAGCAGCTTAGGAGACGGGAGTCTGGAGACCCAGTACTTC.

The chain links TRBV7-8 to TRBJ2-7; TRBD1 matches at 9 bases. Germline V lookup: CDR1 SGHVS, CDR2 FQNEAQ. The CDR3 totals 16 residues. V lost 3 bases, J lost 4 bases, and 10 bases stayed unmatched. In DNA form, the CDR3 reads TGTGCCAGCAGCTTGAACTCGGGACAGGGTCTTTACGAGCAGTACTTC. This translates into CASSLNSGQGLYEQYF.

The V gene is TRBV30, the J gene TRBJ2-3, with D maybe TRBD1 (5 bases). Trimming took off 3 bases at V and 0 bases at J, with 10 bases between the two ends. Germline lookup yields CDR1 GTSNPN and CDR2 SVGIG (reference sequence). The CDR3 is made up of 14 amino acids. The CDR3 DNA reads as TGTGCCTGGAGGGGGCCAGCTAGCACAGATACGCAGTATTTT. It codes for CAWRGPASTDTQYF.

V gene TRBV9 combines with J gene TRBJ2-5; D not certain. TRBJ2-7 explains the end of the DNA better; the J call may be wrong. The CDR3 is 12 residues long. The germline V gene has CDR1 SGDLS and CDR2 YYNGEE. CDR3 region: CASSAPSYEQYF. The CDR3 DNA reads as TGTGCCAGCAGCGCCCCCTCCTACGAGCAGTACTTC.

The chain links TRBV2 to TRBJ2-5; a possible D gene is TRBD1 (5 bases). The CDR3 loop spans 13 amino acids. Germline CDR1 is SNHLY and CDR2 is FYNNEI. V lost 1 base to trimming and J lost 5 bases, with 8 bases between them. The CDR3 loop reads CASSEVSGETQYF. The CDR3 nucleotides read TGTGCCAGCAGTGAAGTTTCAGGGGAGACCCAGTACTTC.

This clone was picked up one time. V gene TRBV7-2 combines with J gene TRBJ2-3; D gene unclear. The ends were cut back, 4 bases at V and 1 base at J, with 9 bases in the middle. CDR1 and CDR2 from the germline V gene are SGHTA and FQGNSA. This CDR3 contains 14 residues. The CDR3 DNA sequence: TGTGCCAGCAGCTCCTACGGAGGCACAGATACGCAGTATTTT. This translates into CASSSYGGTDTQYF. Variable domain in full (rest from reference TRBV7-2 and TRBJ2-3): GAGVSQSPSNKVTEKGKDVELRCDPISGHTALYWYRQSLGQGLEFLIYFQGNSAPDKSGLPSDRFSAERTGGSVSTLTIQRTQQEDSAVYLCASSSYGGTDTQYFGPGTRLTVL.

As concerns this clone: The same CDR3 can be traced to other DNA sequences in this sample. This chain links TRBV7-9 with TRBJ2-7, with 7 positions matching TRBD2. Germline V CDR1 and CDR2: SEHNR, FQNEAQ (reference sequence). V gave up 3 bases and J gave up 3 bases; unmatched junction bases: 5. The CDR3 spans 14 residues. CDR3 amino acids: CASSLPGRDYEQYF. The CDR3 DNA sequence: TGTGCCAGCAGCTTGCCAGGGAGGGACTACGAGCAGTACTTC.

The rearrangement uses TRBV29-1 and TRBJ1-3; TRBD1 might be the D (6 bases). CDR1 SQVTM and CDR2 ANQGSEA come from the germline V gene. This CDR3 is built from 14 residues. CDR3 DNA sequence: TGCAGTGCCTACAGGGCGAACTCTGGAAACACCATATATTTT. Encoded protein: CSAYRANSGNTIYF. Drawing the rest from reference TRBV29-1 and TRBJ1-3, the complete variable domain is SAVISQKPSRDICQRGTSLTIQCQVDSQVTMMFWYRQQPGQSLTLIATANQGSEATYESGFVIDKFPISRPNLTFSTLTVSNMSPEDSSIYLCSAYRANSGNTIYFGEGSWLTVV.

The chain has TRBV4-3 and TRBJ2-6, with D possibly matching TRBD2 (5 bases). Germline-derived CDR1 and CDR2 are LGHNA and YSLEER. With 0 bases removed from V and 0 bases from J, the gap between germline ends came to 9 bases. The length of the CDR3 is 17 residues. CDR3 sequence: CASSQEGAASGANVLTF. CDR3 sequence (DNA): TGCGCCAGCAGCCAAGAAGGAGCGGCCTCTGGGGCCAACGTCCTGACTTTC.

The chain couples TRBV9 to TRBJ2-6, with D possibly being TRBD2 (5 bases). The CDR3 has 14 amino acids. Trimming removed 4 bases from V and 3 bases from J, with 8 bases in between. The germline V gene encodes CDR1 SGDLS and CDR2 YYNGEE. The DNA of the CDR3 is TGTGCCAGCAGCCGACGGGATGGGGCCAACGTCCTGACTTTC. Protein: CASSRRDGANVLTF.

The chain recombines TRBV18 with TRBJ1-2; D is ambiguous. V was clipped by 5 bases and J by 12 bases, with 16 bases between them. The germline V gene encodes CDR1 KGHSH and CDR2 LQKENI. This CDR3 is built from 12 residues. Here the CDR3 DNA reads TGTGCCAGCTCAAGAGACACCGCCGTTGACACCTTC. Its protein is CASSRDTAVDTF.

On this clone itself: This sample also contains other DNA sequences that code for the same CDR3. The chain couples TRBV7-9 to TRBJ1-5; a possible D gene is TRBD1 (6 bases). Trimming stripped 7 bases from V and 4 bases from J, with 11 bases between. This CDR3 region has 13 residues. Germline-derived CDR1 and CDR2 are SEHNR and FQNEAQ (reference sequence). Here the CDR3 reads CASNGGPNQPQHF. The CDR3 DNA follows: TGTGCCAGCAACGGGGGGCCGAATCAGCCCCAGCATTTT.

The chain employs TRBV11-2 and TRBJ2-7; D gene unclear. V was shortened by 1 base and J by 0 bases, with 13 bases between the two germline ends. This CDR3 has 16 residues. Germline V gives CDR1 SGHAT, CDR2 FQNNGV. CDR3 coding DNA: TGTGCCAGCAGCTTAGTCAGGTCCACAACCTCCTACGAGCAGTACTTC. This translates into CASSLVRSTTSYEQYF.

In nucleotides, the CDR3 is TGTGCCAGTAGTATCGGGGGATCCCCAATCTACGAGCAGTACTTC. It yields the protein CASSIGGSPIYEQYF. The chain is built from TRBV19 and TRBJ2-7; maybe TRBD2 (6 bases). CDR3 length: 15 amino acids. V was clipped by 3 bases and J by 3 bases, with 15 bases between them. Germline CDR1 is LNHDA and CDR2 is SQIVND (reference sequence).

V and J are TRBV9 and TRBJ2-3, with TRBD1 identical over 9 bases. Germline loops: CDR1 SGDLS, CDR2 YYNGEE. J lost 5 bases, V lost 3 bases, and 10 bases had no gene match. The CDR3 loop spans 16 amino acids. This CDR3 is CASSATGGASIDTQYF. CDR3 in DNA: TGTGCCAGCAGCGCGACAGGGGGGGCCAGTATAGATACGCAGTATTTT.

The chain is built from TRBV27 and TRBJ2-5, with TRBD2 matching 9 bases. V was pared by 5 bases and J by 4 bases, with 8 bases of the junction left unmatched. The CDR3 sequence is 15 residues long. Germline V gives CDR1 MNHEY, CDR2 SMNVEV (reference sequence). CDR3 sequence: CASSLQSGGTETQYF. CDR3 in DNA: TGTGCCAGCAGTCTCCAGAGCGGGGGGACAGAGACCCAGTACTTC.

The chain employs TRBV2 and TRBJ1-2, with unresolved D. Trimming cost V 6 bases and J 8 bases, with 22 bases left between them. The length of the CDR3 is 15 residues. Germline values: CDR1 SNHLY, CDR2 FYNNEI. The CDR3 spells CASSDTRSGRGGYTF. The CDR3 DNA reads as TGTGCCAGCAGCGATACCCGGTCAGGCCGAGGGGGCTACACCTTC.